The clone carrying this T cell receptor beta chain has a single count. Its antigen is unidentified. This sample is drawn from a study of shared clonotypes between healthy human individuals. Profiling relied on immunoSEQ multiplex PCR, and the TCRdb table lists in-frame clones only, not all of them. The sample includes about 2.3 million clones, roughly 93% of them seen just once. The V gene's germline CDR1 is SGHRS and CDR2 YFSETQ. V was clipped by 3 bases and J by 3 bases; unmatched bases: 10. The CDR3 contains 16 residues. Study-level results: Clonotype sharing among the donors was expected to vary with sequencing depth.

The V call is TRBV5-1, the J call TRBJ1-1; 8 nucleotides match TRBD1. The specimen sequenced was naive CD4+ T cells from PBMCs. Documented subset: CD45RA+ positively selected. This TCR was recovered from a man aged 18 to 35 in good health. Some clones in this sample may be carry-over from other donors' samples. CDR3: CASSSLQGAKDTEAFF. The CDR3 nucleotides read TGCGCCAGCAGCTCACTCCAGGGGGCCAAGGACACTGAAGCTTTCTTT.